The present T cell receptor beta chain was sequenced within a study of cytotoxic CD8 clonotypes in ibrutinib-treated CLL. Germline V gene sequence: CDR1 MNHNS, CDR2 SASEGT. The CDR3 has 15 amino acids. The protocol was immunoSEQ multiplex PCR, while the TCRdb copy is restricted to in-frame clones and leaves out a portion. The sample yields about 69,000 clones, approximately 80% seen once. The sample holds one count of this clone. One junction end disagrees with the germline gene, perhaps due to a read error. The material sequenced was PBMCs, taken at disease progression, from a patient treated with ibrutinib. This clonotype was sampled from a human donor with chronic lymphocytic leukemia. The rearrangement joins TRBV6-1 to TRBJ2-3; 10 positions match TRBD1. The DNA of the CDR3 is TGTGCCGGCAGTCAAGACAGGGGGCGTACAGATACGCAGTATTTT. Its protein product is CAGSQDRGRTDTQYF.